What follows are 12 T cell receptor beta chains derived from one specimen sequenced in a study of CD8 T cells in ankylosing spondylitis. TCRdb reprocessed the 5' RACE reads via MiXCR and lists one record per CDR3 protein. This sample yields roughly 180,000 distinct CDR3 sequences, of which around 10% are seen a single time; 25% to 30% belongs to the top ten. Sequencing was performed on blood, either unsorted or a sorted T cell fraction (not recorded which). The receptors stem from a male donor with ankylosing spondylitis or in good health (not recorded which).

The table lists this clonotype with many counts. The chain couples TRBV6-2 or TRBV6-3 to TRBJ2-3, with unresolved D. The V gene's germline CDR1 is MNHEY and CDR2 SVGEGT. Trimming took off 5 bases at V and 4 bases at J, with 7 bases between the two ends. The CDR3 is made up of 12 amino acids. CDR3 loop: CASSPRSDTQYF. Written as DNA, the CDR3 is TGTGCCAGCAGTCCCAGGTCAGATACGCAGTATTTT.

This chain joins TRBV10-1 and TRBJ2-5; TRBD2 matches 8 bases. The CDR3 sequence is 15 residues long. Germline V gene sequence: CDR1 WNHNN, CDR2 SYGVQD (reference sequence). The J segment lost 8 bases and the V segment lost 4 bases, leaving 12 bases of the junction unmatched. The CDR3 protein is CASSGTGTRAGTQYF. CDR3 sequence (DNA): TGCGCCAGCAGTGGAACCGGGACTAGAGCCGGAACCCAGTACTTC.

The DNA of the CDR3 is TGTGCCAGCAGCGGGACAGGGGGTCGGGAGACCCAGTACTTC. Encoded protein: CASSGTGGRETQYF. The rearrangement links TRBV6-1 to TRBJ2-5; 11 bases are shared with TRBD1. V was clipped by 6 bases and J by 5 bases; unmatched bases: 5. The CDR3 runs 14 residues. Germline loops: CDR1 MNHNS, CDR2 SASEGT.

In the case of this clonotype: This could be a read error, since a much larger clone is one nucleotide away. The CDR3, as DNA: TGTGTCAGCATACGGGGGAACACCGGGGAGCTGTTTTTT. Translating gives CVSIRGNTGELFF. This chain uses TRBV12-3 or TRBV12-4 with TRBJ2-2; possibly TRBD2 for D (5 bases). The CDR3 is made up of 13 amino acids.

This clonotype was seen at least ten times. V and J are TRBV27 and TRBJ1-6, with unresolved D. Deletions cut 2 bases from V and 0 bases from J, with 17 bases between. The V gene's germline CDR1 is MNHEY and CDR2 SMNVEV (reference sequence). The CDR3 is 19 amino acids. This CDR3 is CASSLTDGRLSSYNSPLHF. CDR3 bases: TGTGCCAGCAGTTTAACCGACGGACGGTTGAGCTCCTATAATTCACCCCTCCACTTT.

Only a few counts were recorded for this clonotype. The genes are TRBV6-2 or TRBV6-3 and TRBJ2-5; TRBD2 matches at 8 bases. V was clipped by 4 bases and J by 2 bases; unmatched bases: 9. This CDR3 spans 16 amino acids. Germline CDR1 and CDR2: MNHEY and SVGEGT. The DNA of the CDR3 is TGTGCCAGCAGTTGGGAAAGCGGGGGCGAACAAGAGACCCAGTACTTC. Residues: CASSWESGGEQETQYF.

This clonotype was counted at least ten times. V usage is TRBV20-1 and J usage is TRBJ2-2; 9 nucleotides agree with TRBD2. Germline V gene sequence: CDR1 DFQATT, CDR2 SNEGSKA (reference sequence). V dropped 7 bases and J dropped 3; count of bases not matched to a gene: 9. The CDR3 length is 15 residues. The CDR3 DNA follows: TGCAGTGTCGGGAGGCGGGGGGGCTACACCGGGGAGCTGTTTTTT. It is translated as CSVGRRGGYTGELFF.

This clonotype appeared many times. This rearrangement joins TRBV6-1 to TRBJ2-7; D might be TRBD1 (5 bases). With 6 bases removed from V and 2 bases from J, the gap between germline ends came to 11 bases. Germline values: CDR1 MNHNS, CDR2 SASEGT. The CDR3 spans 13 residues. The CDR3 loop reads CASSDPGTYEQYF. Here the CDR3 DNA reads TGTGCCAGCAGCGATCCAGGGACCTACGAGCAGTACTTC.

In its sample, this clonotype was seen many times. The chain recombines TRBV21-1 with TRBJ2-3; the table names TRBD2, a call not compared with the DNA. TRBV21-1 is an annotated pseudogene. The length of the CDR3 is 16 residues. The chain's CDR3 is CASSTRLAVSTDTQYF. The CDR3, as DNA: TGTGCCAGCAGCACTCGACTAGCGGTTAGCACAGATACGCAGTATTTT.

This clonotype showed up just once. V gene TRBV5-1 combines with J gene TRBJ2-1; TRBD1 matches at 11 bases. The CDR3 has 18 amino acids. Trimming at V came to 2 bases and at J to 0 bases, leaving 7 bases not matched to a gene. Per the germline V gene, CDR1 is SGHRS and CDR2 is YFSETQ. CDR3 DNA sequence: TGCGCCAGCAGCTTTCCCGGGACAGGGGGTTACTCCTACAATGAGCAGTTCTTC. Residues: CASSFPGTGGYSYNEQFF.

This clonotype was seen ten or more times. The J gene is TRBJ2-7, the V gene TRBV11-2; tentative D call: TRBD2 (6 bases). The CDR3 contains 13 residues. The ends were cut back, 1 base at V and 3 bases at J, with 7 bases in the middle. In germline, CDR1 is SGHAT, CDR2 FQNNGV. CDR3 amino acids: CASSLAEGYEQYF. CDR3 nucleotide sequence: TGTGCCAGCAGCTTAGCGGAGGGCTACGAGCAGTACTTC.

This clonotype was seen a handful of times. The chain joins TRBV7-2 to TRBJ2-7, with 7 bases identical to TRBD2. CDR1 and CDR2 (germline): SGHTA, FQGNSA. V lost 5 bases and J lost 3; bases outside the gene matches: 4. There are 13 residues in the CDR3. CDR3 protein: CASSRGGDYEQYF. The CDR3 DNA reads TGTGCCAGCAGCAGGGGAGGGGACTACGAGCAGTACTTC.